A single sample gave rise to the 12 T cell receptor beta chains below, sequenced in a study of read filtering for tumor transcriptome and immune sequencing. Molecular barcoded adaptors covering alpha/delta and beta/gamma chains were used on roughly 400 ng RNA. MiXCR, applied by TCRdb to the reads, yields one record per CDR3 protein. Of around 44,000 distinct CDR3 sequences in the sample, 13% were seen once. Sample: a population of CD138-negative cells sorted from bone marrow. The receptors shown here come from a donor at least 40 years old with multiple myeloma.

This clonotype was seen ten or more times. The chain is built from TRBV20-1 and TRBJ2-7; possible D gene TRBD1, 7 bases. The CDR3 sequence is 15 residues long. Germline lookup yields CDR1 DFQATT and CDR2 SNEGSKA (reference sequence). With 5 bases removed from V and 2 bases from J, the gap between germline ends came to 19 bases. CDR3: CSAPRTGDRTYEQYF. In DNA form, the CDR3 reads TGCAGTGCTCCCAGAACGGGGGACAGAACCTACGAGCAGTACTTC.

Notes on this clonotype: This CDR3 is missing its conserved last phenylalanine or tryptophan, likely due to a read error. The DNA is omitted, as the CDR3 cannot be located on it reliably, and the CDR3 follows TCRdb's listing. The chain employs TRBV18 and TRBJ1-5; the table calls TRBD1, which could not be checked here. Germline CDR1 reads KGHSH; CDR2 reads LQKENI. The CDR3 adds up to 17 amino acids, both ends counted. CDR3 amino acids: CASSPSDRGNSNQPRHS.

Many counts were recorded for this clonotype. The junction shows a germline mismatch at one end, possibly a read error. The gene calls are TRBV7-7 and TRBJ2-5; 8 bases are a match to TRBD2. The CDR3 loop spans 15 amino acids. Looked up from germline, CDR1 is SSHAT and CDR2 is FNYEAQ (reference sequence). The CDR3 DNA follows: TGTGCTAGCAGCTTAGAGATTAGCGGGGAAGAGACCCAGTACTTC. Translated, it gives CASSLEISGEETQYF.

This clonotype has at least ten counts. The chain has TRBV10-3 and TRBJ1-1; tentative D call: TRBD1 (6 bases). Trimming removed 5 bases at V and 4 bases at J, with 11 bases between. Germline V CDR1 and CDR2: ENHRY, SYGVKD. This CDR3 spans 13 amino acids. CDR3 sequence: CAISYREGTEAFF. Here the CDR3 DNA reads TGTGCCATCAGTTACAGGGAGGGCACTGAAGCTTTCTTT.

The sample holds many counts of this clonotype. The chain combines TRBV28 with TRBJ1-1; D call uncertain. This CDR3 contains 14 residues. Trimming removed 5 bases at V and 6 bases at J, with 16 bases between. Germline V gene lookup returns CDR1 MDHEN and CDR2 SYDVKM. For the CDR3, the DNA is TGTGCCAGCAGTCCGGCAGGAGGAAGCGCTGAAGCTTTCTTT. It is translated as CASSPAGGSAEAFF.

In its sample, this clonotype was seen many times. The genes are TRBV19 and TRBJ2-1; TRBD2 is a possible D gene (6 bases). The CDR3 spans 14 residues. V gave up 6 bases and J gave up 8 bases, with 17 bases separating them. Germline loops: CDR1 LNHDA, CDR2 SQIVND (reference sequence). Here the CDR3 DNA reads TGTGCCAGTAGGGGACCCGGGGGTAGAGATGAGCAGTTCTTC. Amino acid sequence: CASRGPGGRDEQFF.

This clonotype was counted many times. V gene TRBV6-2 or TRBV6-3 combines with J gene TRBJ2-1, with 7 bases fitting TRBD2. CDR3 length: 16 residues. Looked up from germline, CDR1 is MNHEY and CDR2 is SVGEGT. Trimming at V came to 2 bases and at J to 3 bases, leaving 7 bases not matched to a gene. The CDR3 region has the DNA TGTGCCAGCAGTTACCGAGCGGGACTTTTCTACAATGAGCAGTTCTTC. Its translation: CASSYRAGLFYNEQFF.

This clonotype was seen repeatedly, ten times or more. The chain recombines TRBV30 with TRBJ2-1; 7 nucleotides align to TRBD2. This CDR3 spans 16 amino acids. The junction had 10 bases not matched to a gene; V was cut back by 5 bases and J by 0 bases. Germline assignment: CDR1 GTSNPN and CDR2 SVGIG (reference sequence). The CDR3 region has the DNA TGTGCCTGGGCCGATTTAGCGGGTAGCTCCTACAATGAGCAGTTCTTC. Translating it yields CAWADLAGSSYNEQFF.

This clonotype was recorded at least ten times. This chain uses TRBV6-5 with TRBJ2-1; the match to TRBD2 covers 10 bases. J was trimmed by 7 bases and V by 7 bases; bases with no gene match: 4. Germline values: CDR1 MNHEY, CDR2 SVGAGI. CDR3 length: 13 residues. CDR3 sequence reads: CASTASGRNEQFF. DNA of the CDR3: TGTGCCAGCACCGCTAGCGGGAGAAATGAGCAGTTCTTC.

Details on this clonotype: Given a far larger clone just one base away, this is likely a sequencing read error. The rearrangement uses TRBV5-1 and TRBJ2-1; D is undetermined. The germline gives CDR1 SGHRS, CDR2 YFSETQ. The V end lost 4 bases, the J end lost 5 bases, and 13 bases lay between the germline ends. The CDR3 totals 14 residues. CDR3 DNA: TGCGCCAGCAGCCTCGCGGTTGGTCACAATGAGCAGTTCTTC. Translation: CASSLAVGHNEQFF. Full variable domain (outside the CDR3, taken from reference TRBV5-1 and TRBJ2-1): KAGVTQTPRYLIKTRGQQVTLSCSPISGHRSVSWYQQTPGQGLQFLFEYFSETQRNKGNFPGRFSGRQFSNSRSEMNVSTLELGDSALYLCASSLAVGHNEQFFGPGTRLTVL.

The table lists this clonotype with many counts. The chain recombines TRBV5-4 with TRBJ1-2; a possible D gene is TRBD1 (5 bases). The V end was cut by 4 bases, the J end by 12 bases, with 13 bases between. The germline V gene encodes CDR1 SGHNT and CDR2 YYREEE (reference sequence). The CDR3 contains 11 residues. DNA of the CDR3: TGTGCCAGCAGCCAGGGCGGGGATGACACCTTC. It translates to CASSQGGDDTF.

This clonotype has ten or more counts. The chain recombines TRBV19 with TRBJ2-7; D is uncertain. With 4 bases removed from V and 4 bases from J, the gap between germline ends came to 20 bases. The CDR3 consists of 16 residues. Germline lookup yields CDR1 LNHDA and CDR2 SQIVND (reference sequence). CDR3 in amino acids: CASSTFAGVRMYEQYF. The CDR3 DNA is TGTGCCAGTAGTACCTTCGCTGGGGTGAGAATGTACGAGCAGTACTTC.